These 31 T cell receptor beta chains were all obtained from the same sample, sequenced in a study of vaccination and CD4 T cells after COVID-19. The treatment: approximately nine-day PBMC culture with coronavirus spike peptide pools or control peptides (ViraFEST assay). No antigens are known for them. Sequencing of the DNA from cultured CD4+ T cells was carried out with the Oncomine TCR Beta short-read assay. From the PCR reads, TCRdb called clonotypes with MiXCR, one entry per CDR3 protein. Among around 20,000 distinct CDR3 sequences listed, approximately 33% were seen once. Sequencing used cultured CD4+ T cells from blood. The receptors were gathered from a human donor with COVID-19.

The V gene is TRBV7-9, the J gene TRBJ1-6, with TRBD1 identical over 9 bases. The germline V gene has CDR1 SEHNR and CDR2 FQNEAQ (reference sequence). This CDR3 comprises 15 residues. The J segment lost 9 bases and the V segment lost 3 bases, leaving 6 bases of the junction unmatched. The CDR3 sequence is CASSFGTGKGSPLHF. The CDR3 DNA reads as TGTGCCAGCAGCTTCGGGACAGGGAAGGGTTCACCCCTCCACTTT.

This clonotype was detected only a few times. The J gene is TRBJ1-2, the V gene TRBV7-9; 8 bases are a match to TRBD1. CDR3 length: 14 amino acids. Germline V CDR1 and CDR2: SEHNR, FQNEAQ (reference sequence). V trimming: 2 bases; J trimming: 4 bases; junction bases outside the gene matches: 3. As DNA, the CDR3 is TGTGCCAGCAGCTTAATGGGACAGGCCTATGGCTACACCTTC. As protein: CASSLMGQAYGYTF.

The chain has TRBV6-1 and TRBJ2-3; 8 bases line up with TRBD1. This CDR3 region has 14 residues. After removal of 5 bases from V and 2 bases from J, the junction contained 3 bases not matched to a gene. Germline V gene lookup returns CDR1 MNHNS and CDR2 SASEGT. The CDR3 DNA reads as TGTGCCAGCAGTCTGGGACAGGACACAGATACGCAGTATTTT. The encoded protein is CASSLGQDTDTQYF.

In this sample, this clonotype turned up a few times. This chain uses TRBV6-1 with TRBJ1-2; D is unresolved. The CDR3 extends over 14 amino acids. Germline assignment: CDR1 MNHNS and CDR2 SASEGT. Trimming took off 6 bases at V and 3 bases at J, with 14 bases between the two ends. In DNA, the CDR3 is TGTGCCAGCAGGGGAGGGTCAGGTTACTATGGCTACACCTTC. It yields the protein CASRGGSGYYGYTF.

This clonotype appeared a few times. The chain links TRBV11-2 to TRBJ2-2; the D is unclear. Trimming took 4 bases from V and 6 from J, leaving 18 bases between them. Per the germline V gene, CDR1 is SGHAT and CDR2 is FQNNGV. The CDR3 is 16 amino acids. This CDR3 reads CASSSAPGMSAGELFF. In DNA, the CDR3 is TGTGCCAGCAGCTCCGCCCCTGGGATGAGTGCCGGGGAGCTGTTTTTT.

This rearrangement joins TRBV28 to TRBJ1-2; perhaps TRBD1 as D (5 bases). The CDR3 sequence is 15 residues long. The V end was cut by 3 bases, the J end by 1 base, with 12 bases between. Germline V gene lookup returns CDR1 MDHEN and CDR2 SYDVKM. CDR3 sequence (DNA): TGTGCCAGCAGTTTGGGGGGGGGATATAACTATGGCTACACCTTC. This codes for CASSLGGGYNYGYTF.

In this sample, this clonotype turned up a few times. This chain connects TRBV20-1 to TRBJ2-3, with a weak D call TRBD1 (5 bases). The CDR3 has 14 amino acids. In germline, CDR1 is DFQATT, CDR2 SNEGSKA (reference sequence). V shed 5 bases and J shed 9 bases, with 21 bases lying between them. CDR3 loop: CSAPDKLLQWTQYF. In DNA, the CDR3 is TGCAGTGCTCCGGACAAACTACTTCAGTGGACGCAGTATTTT.

V usage is TRBV6-4 and J usage is TRBJ2-1, with D possibly matching TRBD2 (7 bases). The CDR3 covers 15 residues. The germline V and J ends were trimmed by 2 bases and 9 bases, with 17 bases remaining between them. Germline-derived CDR1 and CDR2 are MRHNA and SNTAGT. The CDR3, as DNA: TGTGCCAGCAGTGACATGGCGGGGGCCAGTGTTGAGCAGTTCTTC. Protein sequence: CASSDMAGASVEQFF.

The rearrangement uses TRBV6-1 and TRBJ1-6; tentative D call: TRBD1 (5 bases). V lost 3 bases, J lost 5 bases, and 8 bases lay in between. There are 14 residues in the CDR3. Germline V CDR1 and CDR2: MNHNS, SASEGT. The CDR3 is CASSDTGHNSPLHF. The CDR3 DNA reads TGTGCCAGCAGTGACACGGGACATAATTCACCCCTCCACTTT.

The sample holds a few counts of this clonotype. For the CDR3, the DNA is TGCGCCAGCAGTGAGCCGGGACAGGGTAACGGTGGCTACACCTTC. It translates to CASSEPGQGNGGYTF. This chain uses TRBV10-2 with TRBJ1-2; TRBD1 matches 9 bases. The CDR3 has 15 amino acids. In germline, CDR1 is WSHSY, CDR2 SAAADI. Losses at the gene ends were 2 bases for V and 7 bases for J; bases not matched to a gene: 8.

This chain joins TRBV11-2 and TRBJ2-1; D unresolved. The germline V gene encodes CDR1 SGHAT and CDR2 FQNNGV. The CDR3 covers 15 residues. The ends were cut back, 3 bases at V and 0 bases at J, with 9 bases in the middle. The CDR3, as DNA: TGTGCCAGCAGCTTTCGTAGGAGCTCCTACAATGAGCAGTTCTTC. Its translation is CASSFRRSSYNEQFF.

The gene calls are TRBV20-1 and TRBJ1-4; maybe TRBD1 (6 bases). V lost 7 bases to trimming and J lost 3 bases, with 9 bases between them. This CDR3 comprises 12 residues. Germline V gene data show CDR1 as DFQATT and CDR2 as SNEGSKA (reference sequence). CDR3 residues: CSGGQPNEKLFF. The CDR3 nucleotides read TGCAGTGGAGGACAGCCTAATGAAAAACTGTTTTTT.

V gene TRBV5-1 combines with J gene TRBJ2-3; D may be TRBD1 or TRBD2 (5 bases each). This CDR3 spans 15 amino acids. Germline assignment: CDR1 SGHRS and CDR2 YFSETQ. Between the trimmed V and J ends, which lost 5 bases and 5 bases, there was a span of 18 bases. CDR3 DNA sequence: TGCGCCAGCAGAATGGGGGTAGCAAACGGAGATACGCAGTATTTT. Encoded protein: CASRMGVANGDTQYF.

The chain links TRBV5-4 to TRBJ2-3, with a weak D call TRBD2 (5 bases). CDR1 is SGHNT and CDR2 is YYREEE in the germline V gene (reference sequence). Trimming stripped 4 bases from V and 5 bases from J, with 14 bases between. The CDR3 contains 14 residues. The chain's CDR3 is CASSIGPAGDTQYF. CDR3 in DNA: TGTGCCAGCAGCATCGGACCTGCGGGAGATACGCAGTATTTT.

This clonotype was picked up a small number of times. The rearrangement links TRBV2 to TRBJ1-2, with a possible D match to TRBD1 (5 bases). The V end lost 1 base, the J end lost 3 bases, and 9 bases lay between the germline ends. CDR1 and CDR2 from the germline V gene are SNHLY and FYNNEI. The CDR3 is made up of 14 amino acids. The CDR3 nucleotides are TGTGCCAGCAGTGAAGGGGGGGGGTACTATGGCTACACCTTC. Amino acids: CASSEGGGYYGYTF.

This clonotype has just a few counts. The gene calls are TRBV19 and TRBJ2-2; TRBD2 is a possible D gene (6 bases). The CDR3 covers 15 residues. The V and J ends lost 8 bases and 6 bases respectively, with 19 bases between them. CDR1 LNHDA and CDR2 SQIVND come from the germline V gene (reference sequence). The CDR3 region is CASYSGETIAGELFF. For the CDR3, the DNA is TGTGCCAGTTACTCGGGGGAAACGATTGCCGGGGAGCTGTTTTTT.

Only a few counts were recorded for this clonotype. This rearrangement joins TRBV28 to TRBJ1-5; D is possibly TRBD1 (6 bases). Germline V lookup: CDR1 MDHEN, CDR2 SYDVKM. Trimming took 3 bases from V and 0 from J, leaving 9 bases between them. The CDR3 spans 15 residues. As DNA, the CDR3 is TGTGCCAGCAGTTTGAGGGGGTTTAGCAATCAGCCCCAGCATTTT. Translating it yields CASSLRGFSNQPQHF. Combining the CDR3 with reference TRBV28 and TRBJ1-5 gives the whole variable domain DVKVTQSSRYLVKRTGEKVFLECVQDMDHENMFWYRQDPGLGLRLIYFSYDVKMKEKGDIPEGYSVSREKKERFSLILESASTNQTSMYLCASSLRGFSNQPQHFGDGTRLSIL.

The rearrangement links TRBV24-1 to TRBJ2-3, with 7 bases identical to TRBD1. Germline lookup yields CDR1 KGHDR and CDR2 SFDVKD. This CDR3 has 17 amino acids. With 1 base clipped from V and 4 bases from J, the junction kept 10 bases outside the gene matches. For the CDR3, the DNA is TGTGCCACCAGTGATTTCGGCCGTACGACAGGGCCAGATACGCAGTATTTT. This codes for CATSDFGRTTGPDTQYF.

The chain joins TRBV7-8 to TRBJ2-3; no clear D gene. Germline assignment: CDR1 SGHVS and CDR2 FQNEAQ. The CDR3 is made up of 11 amino acids. Trimming shortened V by 6 bases and J by 6 bases, and 7 bases separated the two germline ends. The CDR3 spells CASSSLDTQYF. CDR3 in DNA: TGTGCCAGCAGTTCCCTGGATACGCAGTATTTT.

This sequence joins TRBV2 and TRBJ2-2; D gene ambiguous. Per the germline V gene, CDR1 is SNHLY and CDR2 is FYNNEI. The CDR3 spans 14 residues. Trimming cost V 8 bases and J 0 bases, with 10 bases left between them. The CDR3 coding sequence is TGTGCCAGCGATTTGGATCCGAACACCGGGGAGCTGTTTTTT. This translates into CASDLDPNTGELFF. Full variable domain (outside the CDR3, taken from reference TRBV2 and TRBJ2-2): EPEVTQTPSHQVTQMGQEVILRCVPISNHLYFYWYRQILGQKVEFLVSFYNNEISEKSEIFDDQFSVERPDGSNFTLKIRSTKLEDSAMYFCASDLDPNTGELFFGEGSRLTVL.

V and J are TRBV7-8 and TRBJ2-7; possible D gene TRBD1, 6 bases. The CDR3 runs 14 residues. V dropped 2 bases and J dropped 4 bases, with 12 bases sitting between them. Germline-derived CDR1 and CDR2 are SGHVS and FQNEAQ. CDR3 sequence: CASSLRDTLYEQYF. The CDR3 DNA sequence: TGTGCCAGCAGCTTAAGGGACACTTTATACGAGCAGTACTTC.

V is TRBV5-1 and J is TRBJ1-2, with unresolved D. Trimming left V 0 bases short and J 0 bases short, with 12 bases between. This CDR3 has 16 residues. The germline gives CDR1 SGHRS, CDR2 YFSETQ. This CDR3 reads CASSLGGSRSNYGYTF. CDR3 sequence (DNA): TGCGCCAGCAGCTTGGGGGGTAGCCGCTCTAACTATGGCTACACCTTC.

This chain links TRBV7-8 with TRBJ2-1; 8 bases fit TRBD1. Trimming took 5 bases from V and 8 from J; bases not matched to a gene: 14. Per germline, CDR1 SGHVS and CDR2 FQNEAQ. CDR3 length: 16 amino acids. The chain's CDR3 is CASSPLGGRGRDEQFF. Written as DNA, the CDR3 is TGTGCCAGCAGCCCCTTGGGTGGCAGGGGGCGCGATGAGCAGTTCTTC.

The CDR3 nucleotides are TGTGCCAGCAAGAGAGGCTCAACTAATGAAAAACTGTTTTTT. It translates to CASKRGSTNEKLFF. The chain has TRBV6-1 and TRBJ1-4; D ambiguous. Germline V gene data show CDR1 as MNHNS and CDR2 as SASEGT. V was trimmed by 7 bases and J by 0 bases, leaving 9 bases between them. This CDR3 comprises 14 residues.

J is TRBJ1-2 and V is TRBV18, with D possibly TRBD1 on 5 matching bases. V was clipped by 3 bases and J by 2 bases, with 7 bases between them. Germline assignment: CDR1 KGHSH and CDR2 LQKENI. CDR3 length: 13 residues. Written as DNA, the CDR3 is TGTGCCAGCTCACCTCAGGGAAACTATGGCTACACCTTC. Translating it yields CASSPQGNYGYTF.

V and J are TRBV20-1 and TRBJ2-7; D is undetermined. Trimming cost V 1 base and J 3 bases, with 10 bases left between them. CDR3 length: 13 amino acids. Germline V gene data show CDR1 as DFQATT and CDR2 as SNEGSKA (reference sequence). CDR3 residues: CSARGNSYYEQYF. The CDR3 region has the DNA TGCAGTGCTAGAGGAAACTCTTACTACGAGCAGTACTTC.

This clonotype was observed a few times. The chain employs TRBV11-2 and TRBJ2-5; 8 bases align to TRBD2. With V trimmed by 1 base and J by 10 bases, 14 bases remained unmatched. The length of the CDR3 is 16 residues. The germline CDR1 and CDR2 sequences are SGHAT and FQNNGV. CDR3 bases: TGTGCCAGCAGCTTAGCGGGCGGGGGGCCCCATAGCGGCCAGTACTTC. Encoded protein: CASSLAGGGPHSGQYF. Together with reference TRBV11-2 and TRBJ2-5, the CDR3 gives the full variable domain: EAGVAQSPRYKIIEKRQSVAFWCNPISGHATLYWYQQILGQGPKLLIQFQNNGVVDDSQLPKDRFSAERLKGVDSTLKIQPAKLEDSAVYLCASSLAGGGPHSGQYFGPGTRLLVL.

CDR3: CASSKRGAGGSRGETQCF. CDR3 DNA: TGTGCCAGCAGCAAGAGAGGGGCAGGGGGGTCGCGTGGGGAGACCCAGTGCTTC. V usage is TRBV21-1 and J usage is TRBJ2-5; the table's D call, TRBD1, was not checked against the DNA. TRBV21-1 counts as a pseudogene. CDR3 length: 18 amino acids.

V gene TRBV19 combines with J gene TRBJ2-3; 10 nucleotides match TRBD2. CDR1 is LNHDA, CDR2 SQIVND, per germline (reference sequence). The CDR3 extends over 14 amino acids. V shed 7 bases, J shed 5 bases, and the junction held 6 bases outside the gene matches. CDR3 in amino acids: CASILAGAVDTQYF. The CDR3, as DNA: TGTGCCAGTATTCTAGCGGGGGCGGTAGATACGCAGTATTTT.

The rearrangement joins TRBV6-2 or TRBV6-3 to TRBJ2-1; 11 bases map to TRBD2. Germline V gene sequence: CDR1 MNHEY, CDR2 SVGEGT. After removal of 2 bases from V and 4 bases from J, the junction contained 4 bases not matched to a gene. The CDR3 has 16 amino acids. The DNA for the CDR3 is TGTGCCAGCAGTTACGTGGCTAGCGGGGGGTACAATGAGCAGTTCTTC. Its protein is CASSYVASGGYNEQFF.

This clonotype was detected a few times. V gene TRBV7-6 combines with J gene TRBJ1-2; D is perhaps TRBD1 (5 bases). Germline V CDR1 and CDR2: SGHVS, FNYEAQ. The CDR3 is 13 residues long. The V end was cut by 5 bases, the J end by 2 bases, with 9 bases between. The CDR3 is CASSPTENYGYTF. For the CDR3, the DNA is TGTGCCAGCAGCCCGACAGAGAACTATGGCTACACCTTC.